The entry below gives a single TCR beta chain sequence along with its context. Its antigen is currently unknown. Germline is not matched at one junction end, which may reflect a read error. The entry originates in a study of T cell responses to AZD1222 COVID-19 vaccine. For the study at large: Whether given at about 4 or about 12 weeks, second doses were pooled.

The method was immunoSEQ multiplex PCR; TCRdb's version includes in-frame clones alone and lacks a portion of them. Among approximately 170,000 clones listed, approximately 92% were seen once. The V gene's germline CDR1 is LNHDA and CDR2 SQIVND (reference sequence). The CDR3 totals 13 residues. Study findings and constraints: Dominant CD4 TCR responses targeted spike regions 160-218 and 743-854. Two AZD1222 doses significantly raised spike-specific TCR breadth and depth over controls.

This chain links TRBV19 with TRBJ2-5; TRBD2 matches 12 bases. The sequence derives from an adult in good health. The specimen comprised peripheral blood, sampled on day 0 of AZD1222 vaccination. Here the CDR3 reads CASSETRTSGAHF. The CDR3 region has the DNA TGTGCCAGTAGTGAAACACGGACTAGCGGGGCCCACTTC.